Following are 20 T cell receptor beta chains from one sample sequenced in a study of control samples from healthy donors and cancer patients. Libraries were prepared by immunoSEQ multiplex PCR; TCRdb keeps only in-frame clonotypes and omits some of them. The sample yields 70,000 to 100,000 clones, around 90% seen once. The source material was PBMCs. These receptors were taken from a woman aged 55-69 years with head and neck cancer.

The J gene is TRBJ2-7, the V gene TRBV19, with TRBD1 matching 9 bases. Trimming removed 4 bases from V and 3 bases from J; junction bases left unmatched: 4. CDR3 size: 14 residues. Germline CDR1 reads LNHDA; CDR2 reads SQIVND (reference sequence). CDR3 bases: TGTGCCAGTAGTACGGGACAGGGACTCTACGAGCAGTACTTC. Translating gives CASSTGQGLYEQYF.

CDR3 nucleotide sequence: TGTGCCAGCGGGACAGGGGTCCGCACAGATACGCAGTATTTT. This translates into CASGTGVRTDTQYF. This chain connects TRBV19 to TRBJ2-3; TRBD1 matches 10 bases. V gave up 9 bases and J gave up 1 base; unmatched junction bases: 4. Germline assignment: CDR1 LNHDA and CDR2 SQIVND (reference sequence). This CDR3 has 14 residues.

The CDR3 region has the DNA TGTGCCAGCAGCTGGGGACAGTATCAGCCCCAGCATTTT. As protein: CASSWGQYQPQHF. The genes are TRBV5-6 and TRBJ1-5; 7 nucleotides align to TRBD1. The germline V gene encodes CDR1 SGHDT and CDR2 YYEEEE. This CDR3 has 13 residues. The V and J ends lost 3 bases and 5 bases, in that order; junction bases with no gene match: 2.

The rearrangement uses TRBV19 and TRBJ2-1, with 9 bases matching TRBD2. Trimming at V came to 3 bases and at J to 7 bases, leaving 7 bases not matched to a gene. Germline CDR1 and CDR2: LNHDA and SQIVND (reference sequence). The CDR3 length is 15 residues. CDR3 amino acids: CASSIVSGRGNEQFF. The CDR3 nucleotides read TGTGCCAGTAGTATTGTTAGCGGGAGAGGTAATGAGCAGTTCTTC.

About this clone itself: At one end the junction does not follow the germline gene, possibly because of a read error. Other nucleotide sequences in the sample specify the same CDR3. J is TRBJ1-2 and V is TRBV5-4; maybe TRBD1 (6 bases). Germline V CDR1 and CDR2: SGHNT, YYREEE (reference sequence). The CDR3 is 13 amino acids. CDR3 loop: CASQEQGVYGYTF. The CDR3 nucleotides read TGCGCCAGCCAGGAACAGGGAGTCTATGGCTACACCTTC.

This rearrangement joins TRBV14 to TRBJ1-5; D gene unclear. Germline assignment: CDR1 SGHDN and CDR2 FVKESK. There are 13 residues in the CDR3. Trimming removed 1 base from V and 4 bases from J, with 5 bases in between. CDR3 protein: CASSQAGNQPQHF. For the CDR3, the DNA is TGTGCCAGCAGCCAAGCGGGGAATCAGCCCCAGCATTTT. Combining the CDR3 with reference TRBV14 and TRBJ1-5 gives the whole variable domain EAGVTQFPSHSVIEKGQTVTLRCDPISGHDNLYWYRRVMGKEIKFLLHFVKESKQDESGMPNNRFLAERTGGTYSTLKVQPAELEDSGVYFCASSQAGNQPQHFGDGTRLSIL.

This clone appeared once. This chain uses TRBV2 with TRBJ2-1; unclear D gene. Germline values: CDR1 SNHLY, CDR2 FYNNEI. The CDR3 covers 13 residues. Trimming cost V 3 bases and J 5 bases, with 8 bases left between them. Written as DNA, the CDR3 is TGTGCCAGCAGTGACAGACCCGACAATGAGCAGTTCTTC. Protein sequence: CASSDRPDNEQFF. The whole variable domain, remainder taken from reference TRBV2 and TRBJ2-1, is EPEVTQTPSHQVTQMGQEVILRCVPISNHLYFYWYRQILGQKVEFLVSFYNNEISEKSEIFDDQFSVERPDGSNFTLKIRSTKLEDSAMYFCASSDRPDNEQFFGPGTRLTVL.

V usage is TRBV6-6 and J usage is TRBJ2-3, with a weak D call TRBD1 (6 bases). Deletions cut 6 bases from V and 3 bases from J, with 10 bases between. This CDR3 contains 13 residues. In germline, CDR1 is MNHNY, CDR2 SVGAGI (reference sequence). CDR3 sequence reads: CASRTRGTDTQYF. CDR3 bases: TGTGCCAGCAGGACCAGGGGAACAGATACGCAGTATTTT.

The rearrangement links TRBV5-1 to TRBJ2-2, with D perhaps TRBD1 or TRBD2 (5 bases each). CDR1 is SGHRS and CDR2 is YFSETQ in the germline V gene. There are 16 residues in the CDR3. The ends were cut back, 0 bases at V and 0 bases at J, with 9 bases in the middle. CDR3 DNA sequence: TGCGCCAGCAGCTTGGCTGGGGGACCGAACACCGGGGAGCTGTTTTTT. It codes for CASSLAGGPNTGELFF. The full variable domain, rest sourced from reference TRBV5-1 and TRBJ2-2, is KAGVTQTPRYLIKTRGQQVTLSCSPISGHRSVSWYQQTPGQGLQFLFEYFSETQRNKGNFPGRFSGRQFSNSRSEMNVSTLELGDSALYLCASSLAGGPNTGELFFGEGSRLTVL.

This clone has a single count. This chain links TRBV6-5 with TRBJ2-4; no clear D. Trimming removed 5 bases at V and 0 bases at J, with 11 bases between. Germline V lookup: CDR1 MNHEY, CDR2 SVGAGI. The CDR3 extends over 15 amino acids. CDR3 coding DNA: TGTGCCAGCAGTCCCACCCATAAAGCCAAAAACATTCAGTACTTC. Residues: CASSPTHKAKNIQYF.

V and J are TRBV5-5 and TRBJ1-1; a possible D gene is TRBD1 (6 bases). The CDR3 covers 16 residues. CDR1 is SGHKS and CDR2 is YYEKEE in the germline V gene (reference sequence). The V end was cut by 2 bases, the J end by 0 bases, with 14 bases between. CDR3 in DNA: TGTGCCAGCAGCTTCGAACCAGGGGCGATGAACACTGAAGCTTTCTTT. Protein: CASSFEPGAMNTEAFF. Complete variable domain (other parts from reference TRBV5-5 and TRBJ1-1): DAGVTQSPTHLIKTRGQQVTLRCSPISGHKSVSWYQQVLGQGPQFIFQYYEKEERGRGNFPDRFSARQFPNYSSELNVNALLLGDSALYLCASSFEPGAMNTEAFFGQGTRLTVV.

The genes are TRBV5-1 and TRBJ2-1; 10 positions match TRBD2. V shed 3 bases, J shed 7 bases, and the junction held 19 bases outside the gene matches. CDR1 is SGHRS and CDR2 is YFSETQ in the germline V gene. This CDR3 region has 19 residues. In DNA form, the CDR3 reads TGCGCCAGCAGCTCGACGACGCCACTAGCGGGACGAGGAGGGAATGAGCAGTTCTTC. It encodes CASSSTTPLAGRGGNEQFF.

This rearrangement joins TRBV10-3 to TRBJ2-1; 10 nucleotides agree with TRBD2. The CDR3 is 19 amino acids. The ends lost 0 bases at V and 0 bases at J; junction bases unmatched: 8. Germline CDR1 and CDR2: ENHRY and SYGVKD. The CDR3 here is CAISESSGGAVSSYNEQFF. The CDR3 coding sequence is TGTGCCATCAGTGAGTCAAGCGGGGGGGCCGTAAGCTCCTACAATGAGCAGTTCTTC.

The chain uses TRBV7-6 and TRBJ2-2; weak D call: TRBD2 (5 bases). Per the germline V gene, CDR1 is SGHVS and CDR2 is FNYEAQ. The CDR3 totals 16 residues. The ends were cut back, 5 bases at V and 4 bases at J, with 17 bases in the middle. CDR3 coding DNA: TGTGCCAGCAGCCCATTACGTATAGGGAGCACCGGGGAGCTGTTTTTT. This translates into CASSPLRIGSTGELFF.

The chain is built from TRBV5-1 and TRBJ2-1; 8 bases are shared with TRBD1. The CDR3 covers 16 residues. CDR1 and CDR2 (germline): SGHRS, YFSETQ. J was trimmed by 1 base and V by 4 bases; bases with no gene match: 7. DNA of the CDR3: TGCGCCAGCAGCGGACGACAGGGGATATCCTACAATGAGCAGTTCTTC. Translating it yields CASSGRQGISYNEQFF.

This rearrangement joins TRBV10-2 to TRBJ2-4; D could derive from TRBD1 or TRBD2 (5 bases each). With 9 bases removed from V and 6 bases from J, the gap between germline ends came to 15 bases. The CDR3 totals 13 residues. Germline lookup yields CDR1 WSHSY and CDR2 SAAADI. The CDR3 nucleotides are TGCGCCAGTAGATTGGGGACCGGAAACATTCAGTACTTC. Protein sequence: CASRLGTGNIQYF.

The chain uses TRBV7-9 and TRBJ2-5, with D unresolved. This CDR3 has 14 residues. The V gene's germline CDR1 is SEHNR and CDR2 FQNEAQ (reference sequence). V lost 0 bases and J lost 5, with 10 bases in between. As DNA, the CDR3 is TGTGCCAGCAGCTTAGCAGGGTTGGTGGAGACCCAGTACTTC. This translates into CASSLAGLVETQYF.

CDR3 residues: CASSLLFVASGSDEQYF. In DNA form, the CDR3 reads TGCGCCAGCAGCTTGTTGTTTGTGGCTAGCGGGAGTGACGAGCAGTACTTC. V usage is TRBV5-1 and J usage is TRBJ2-7; 10 nucleotides line up with TRBD2. CDR3 length: 17 residues. Germline V gives CDR1 SGHRS, CDR2 YFSETQ. Losses at the gene ends were 1 base for V and 5 bases for J; bases not matched to a gene: 12.

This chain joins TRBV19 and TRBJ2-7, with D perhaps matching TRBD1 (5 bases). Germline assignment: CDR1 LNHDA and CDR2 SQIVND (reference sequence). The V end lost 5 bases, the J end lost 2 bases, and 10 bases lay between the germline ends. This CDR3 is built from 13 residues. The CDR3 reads CASSLQATYEQYF. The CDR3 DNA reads TGTGCCAGTAGTCTACAGGCAACCTACGAGCAGTACTTC.

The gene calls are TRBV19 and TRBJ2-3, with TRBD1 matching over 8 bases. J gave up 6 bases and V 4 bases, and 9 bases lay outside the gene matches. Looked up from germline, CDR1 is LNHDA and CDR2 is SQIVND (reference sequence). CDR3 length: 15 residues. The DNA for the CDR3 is TGTGCCAGTAGTAGCCGGGACAGGTTCATTGATACGCAGTATTTT. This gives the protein CASSSRDRFIDTQYF.